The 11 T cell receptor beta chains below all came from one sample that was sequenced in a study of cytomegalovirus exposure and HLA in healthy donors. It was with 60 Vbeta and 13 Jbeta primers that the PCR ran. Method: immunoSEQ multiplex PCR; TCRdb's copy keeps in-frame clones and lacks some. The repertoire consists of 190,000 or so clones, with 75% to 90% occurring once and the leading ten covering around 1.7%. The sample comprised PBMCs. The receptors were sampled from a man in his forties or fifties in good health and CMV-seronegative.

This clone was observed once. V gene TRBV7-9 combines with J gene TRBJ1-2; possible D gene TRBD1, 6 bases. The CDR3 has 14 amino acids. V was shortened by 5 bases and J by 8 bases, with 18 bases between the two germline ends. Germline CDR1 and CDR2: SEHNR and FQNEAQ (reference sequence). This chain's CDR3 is CASSPNGQGNGYTF. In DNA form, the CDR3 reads TGTGCCAGCAGCCCAAATGGGCAGGGGAACGGCTACACCTTC.

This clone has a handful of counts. CDR3 loop: CASSLLGQGGSNQPQHF. The CDR3 DNA sequence: TGTGCCAGCAGTTTGTTGGGACAGGGAGGCAGCAATCAGCCCCAGCATTTT. V is TRBV28 and J is TRBJ1-5, with 9 bases lining up with TRBD1. The V segment lost 3 bases and the J segment 1 base; nucleotides outside the gene matches: 7. Germline V gene sequence: CDR1 MDHEN, CDR2 SYDVKM. The CDR3 sequence is 17 residues long.

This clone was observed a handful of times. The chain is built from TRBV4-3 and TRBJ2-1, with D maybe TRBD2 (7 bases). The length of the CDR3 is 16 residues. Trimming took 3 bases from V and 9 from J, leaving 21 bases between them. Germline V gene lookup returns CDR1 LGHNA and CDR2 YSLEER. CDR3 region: CASSHIGGGLGGEQFF. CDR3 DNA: TGCGCCAGCAGCCATATTGGGGGGGGCCTGGGTGGTGAGCAGTTCTTC.

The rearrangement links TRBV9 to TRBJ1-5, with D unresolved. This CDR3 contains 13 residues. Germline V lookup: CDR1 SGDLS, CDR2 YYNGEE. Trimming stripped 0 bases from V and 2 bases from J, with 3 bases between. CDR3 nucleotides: TGTGCCAGCAGCGTAGTCGGCAATCAGCCCCAGCATTTT. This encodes CASSVVGNQPQHF.

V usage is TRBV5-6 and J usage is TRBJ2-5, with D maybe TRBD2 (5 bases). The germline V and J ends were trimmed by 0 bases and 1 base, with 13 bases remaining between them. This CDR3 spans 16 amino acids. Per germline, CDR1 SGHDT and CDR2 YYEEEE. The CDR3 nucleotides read TGTGCCAGCAGCTTGGTCGGGGTACGGGGCCAAGAGACCCAGTACTTC. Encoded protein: CASSLVGVRGQETQYF. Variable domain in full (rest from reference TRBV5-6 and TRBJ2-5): DAGVTQSPTHLIKTRGQQVTLRCSPKSGHDTVSWYQQALGQGPQFIFQYYEEEERQRGNFPDRFSGHQFPNYSSELNVNALLLGDSALYLCASSLVGVRGQETQYFGPGTRLLVL.

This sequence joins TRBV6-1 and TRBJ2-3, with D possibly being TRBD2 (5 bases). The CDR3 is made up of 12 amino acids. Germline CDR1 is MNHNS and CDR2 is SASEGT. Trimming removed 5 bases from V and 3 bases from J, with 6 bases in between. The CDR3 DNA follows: TGTGCCAGCAGTCGCGGGACAGATACGCAGTATTTT. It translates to CASSRGTDTQYF.

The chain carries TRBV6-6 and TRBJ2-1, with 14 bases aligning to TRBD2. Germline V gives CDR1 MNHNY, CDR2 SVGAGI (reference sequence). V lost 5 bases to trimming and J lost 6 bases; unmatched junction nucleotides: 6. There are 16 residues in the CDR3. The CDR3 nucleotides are TGTGCCAGCAGTATGACTAGCGGGAGGGCCAGCAATGAGCAGTTCTTC. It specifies CASSMTSGRASNEQFF.

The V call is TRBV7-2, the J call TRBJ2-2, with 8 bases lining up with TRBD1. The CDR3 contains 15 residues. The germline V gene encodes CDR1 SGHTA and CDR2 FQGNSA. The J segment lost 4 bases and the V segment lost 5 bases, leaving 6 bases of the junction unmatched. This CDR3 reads CASSPQTGVTGELFF. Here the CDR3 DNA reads TGTGCCAGCAGCCCCCAGACAGGGGTCACCGGGGAGCTGTTTTTT.

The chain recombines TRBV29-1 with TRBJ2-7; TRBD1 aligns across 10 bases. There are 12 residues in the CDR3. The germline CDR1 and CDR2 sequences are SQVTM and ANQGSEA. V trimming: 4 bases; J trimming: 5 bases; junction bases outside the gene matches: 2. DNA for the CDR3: TGCAGCGTTGGGGGACAGGGGAACGAGCAGTACTTC. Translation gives CSVGGQGNEQYF.

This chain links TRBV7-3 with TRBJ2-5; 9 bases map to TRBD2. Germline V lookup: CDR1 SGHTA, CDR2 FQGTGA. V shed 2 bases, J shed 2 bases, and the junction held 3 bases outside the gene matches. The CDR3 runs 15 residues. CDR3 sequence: CASSLLAGPQETQYF. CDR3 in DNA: TGTGCCAGCAGCTTACTAGCGGGGCCACAAGAGACCCAGTACTTC.

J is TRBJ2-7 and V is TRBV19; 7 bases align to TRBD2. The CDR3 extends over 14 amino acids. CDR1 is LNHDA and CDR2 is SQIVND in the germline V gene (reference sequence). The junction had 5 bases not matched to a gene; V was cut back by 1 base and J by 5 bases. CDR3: CASSIARESHEQYF. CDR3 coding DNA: TGTGCCAGTAGTATAGCGCGGGAGTCCCACGAGCAGTACTTC.